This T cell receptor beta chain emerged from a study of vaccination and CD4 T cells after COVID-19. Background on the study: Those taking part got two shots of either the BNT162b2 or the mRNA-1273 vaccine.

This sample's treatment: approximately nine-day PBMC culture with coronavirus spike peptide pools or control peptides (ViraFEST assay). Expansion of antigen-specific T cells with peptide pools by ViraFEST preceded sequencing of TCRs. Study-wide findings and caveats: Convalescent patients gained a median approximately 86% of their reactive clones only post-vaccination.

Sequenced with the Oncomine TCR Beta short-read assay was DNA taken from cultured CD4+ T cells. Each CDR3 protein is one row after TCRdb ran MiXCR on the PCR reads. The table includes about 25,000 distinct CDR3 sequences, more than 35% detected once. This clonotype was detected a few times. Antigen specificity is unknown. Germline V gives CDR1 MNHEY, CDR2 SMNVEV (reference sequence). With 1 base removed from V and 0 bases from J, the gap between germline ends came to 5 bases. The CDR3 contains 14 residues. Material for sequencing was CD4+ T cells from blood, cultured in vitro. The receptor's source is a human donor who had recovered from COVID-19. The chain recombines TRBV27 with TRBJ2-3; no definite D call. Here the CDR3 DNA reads TGTGCCAGCAGTTTATGGCAAAGCACAGATACGCAGTATTTT. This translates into CASSLWQSTDTQYF.